This TCR beta chain was documented in a study of CD8+CD57+ T cells in acquired aplastic anemia. Study as a whole: There were about 11 million reads, on average, for CD4+ cells from healthy donors. Study-wide results and limits: Found in both controls and patients were approximately 31 CD8+ CDR3 sequences.

The TCR beta profiling, which covered VDJ combination and CDR3 sequence, was carried out using genomic DNA as the template. TCRdb passed the reads through MiXCR, listing each CDR3 protein once. The sample carries over 150,000 distinct CDR3 sequences, roughly 48% recorded once. In this sample, this clonotype turned up once. Its specificity is not known. V was cut by 6 bases and J by 6 bases, with 10 bases left in between. The CDR3 covers 11 residues. Germline V gene sequence: CDR1 DFQATT, CDR2 SNEGSKA (reference sequence). The rearrangement links TRBV20-1 to TRBJ2-3; the D is unclear. The sample comprised sorted CD4+, CD8+, or CD8+CD57+ T cells (not recorded which) from PBMCs. This clonotype was sampled from a human donor in good health. The chain's CDR3 is CSADSRDTQYF. The CDR3 DNA sequence: TGCAGTGCCGATTCACGGGATACGCAGTATTTT.